This passage covers 17 T cell receptor beta chains from one sample sequenced in a study of post-analysis software for immune sequencing data. Study-wide results and limits: TRBV5-6, TRBV5-1 and TRBV20-1 were among 4 or 5 TRBV segments more frequent in patients than controls.

Prepared TCR beta cDNA libraries contained unique molecular identifiers. TCRdb recomputed calls from the PCR reads with MiXCR, one row per CDR3 protein. The data show 820,000 or so distinct CDR3 sequences, roughly half seen once. Their antigens remain unidentified. The sample comprised blood. Source of these receptors: a girl between 10 and 17 years old with multiple sclerosis.

This chain uses TRBV20-1 with TRBJ2-5; D may be TRBD1 (8 bases). Germline V gene sequence: CDR1 DFQATT, CDR2 SNEGSKA (reference sequence). CDR3 length: 14 residues. V lost 0 bases to trimming and J lost 4 bases, with 12 bases between them. This chain's CDR3 is CSARDYRGGETQYF. CDR3 sequence (DNA): TGCAGTGCTAGAGATTACAGGGGGGGAGAGACCCAGTACTTC.

This clonotype came up a few times. The chain is built from TRBV12-3 or TRBV12-4 and TRBJ2-7; perhaps TRBD1 as D (5 bases). This CDR3 is built from 14 residues. The V gene lost 2 bases and the J gene lost 2 bases, with 10 bases spanning the gap. The CDR3 sequence is CASSLTRQTYEQYF. The CDR3 coding sequence is TGTGCCAGCAGTTTAACCCGACAGACCTACGAGCAGTACTTC.

This clonotype was found many times. V usage is TRBV7-9 and J usage is TRBJ2-1; D possibly corresponds to TRBD1 (6 bases). CDR1 and CDR2 from the germline V gene are SEHNR and FQNEAQ (reference sequence). V was cut by 5 bases and J by 2 bases, with 10 bases left in between. The length of the CDR3 is 14 residues. CDR3 loop: CASSIDRTYNEQFF. The CDR3 DNA sequence: TGTGCCAGCAGCATCGACAGGACCTACAATGAGCAGTTCTTC.

The chain recombines TRBV7-9 with TRBJ2-5; D call uncertain. V was clipped by 1 base and J by 11 bases, with 8 bases between them. This CDR3 region has 11 residues. Germline CDR1 and CDR2: SEHNR and FQNEAQ (reference sequence). CDR3 in amino acids: CASSLDRFQYF. CDR3 nucleotides: TGTGCCAGCAGCTTAGATAGGTTTCAGTACTTC.

This rearrangement joins TRBV7-2 to TRBJ1-5; D is unresolved. The CDR3 has 17 amino acids. CDR1 and CDR2 from the germline V gene are SGHTA and FQGNSA. V lost 6 bases, J lost 0 bases, and 18 bases lay in between. The CDR3 DNA follows: TGTGCCAGCAGTATGTACGGAAGGGTTTCTAGCAATCAGCCCCAGCATTTT. Translating gives CASSMYGRVSSNQPQHF.

This clonotype came up once. The chain joins TRBV6-1 to TRBJ1-1; 7 bases are a match to TRBD1. The CDR3 has 14 residues. From germline, CDR1 is MNHNS and CDR2 SASEGT. V dropped 2 bases and J dropped 4; count of bases not matched to a gene: 4. The CDR3 protein is CASSEIQGVTEAFF. The CDR3 bases are TGTGCCAGCAGTGAAATCCAGGGGGTCACTGAAGCTTTCTTT.

This clonotype was detected once. This chain joins TRBV12-3 or TRBV12-4 and TRBJ2-5; D uncertain. The length of the CDR3 is 13 residues. Trimming took off 6 bases at V and 7 bases at J, with 15 bases between the two ends. The CDR3 protein is CASSPGPRRTQYF. For the CDR3, the DNA is TGTGCCAGCAGCCCTGGGCCCCGAAGGACCCAGTACTTC.

The rearrangement links TRBV20-1 to TRBJ1-2; weak D call: TRBD1 (5 bases). The V and J ends lost 7 bases and 2 bases respectively, with 14 bases between them. This CDR3 contains 13 residues. CDR1 is DFQATT, CDR2 SNEGSKA, per germline (reference sequence). This chain's CDR3 is CSVGRGVNYGYTF. CDR3 in DNA: TGCAGTGTTGGCCGAGGGGTGAACTATGGCTACACCTTC.

This clonotype was recorded only once. The junction departs from the called germline gene at one end, perhaps through a read error. The rearrangement uses TRBV5-1 and TRBJ2-1; either TRBD1 or TRBD2 may fit D (5 bases each). From germline, CDR1 is SGHRS and CDR2 YFSETQ. CDR3 length: 15 amino acids. This chain's CDR3 is CASGFQLTGTGEQFF. CDR3 nucleotide sequence: TGCGCCAGCGGCTTCCAGTTAACGGGGACGGGTGAGCAGTTCTTC. The whole variable domain, remainder taken from reference TRBV5-1 and TRBJ2-1, is KAGVTQTPRYLIKTRGQQVTLSCSPISGHRSVSWYQQTPGQGLQFLFEYFSETQRNKGNFPGRFSGRQFSNSRSEMNVSTLELGDSALYLCASGFQLTGTGEQFFGPGTRLTVL.

The genes are TRBV7-2 and TRBJ2-3; tentatively, D is TRBD1 (5 bases). Germline V CDR1 and CDR2: SGHTA, FQGNSA. This CDR3 is 13 amino acids long. V lost 7 bases and J 13 bases, leaving 21 bases between the germline ends. CDR3 bases: TGTGCCAGCACCCAAGTCCAGGGAAGTGTGGAGTATTTT. Its translation is CASTQVQGSVEYF.

This rearrangement joins TRBV20-1 to TRBJ2-1; 15 bases line up with TRBD2. V lost 0 bases, J lost 0 bases, and 9 bases stayed unmatched. The CDR3 is made up of 20 amino acids. Germline V gene data show CDR1 as DFQATT and CDR2 as SNEGSKA (reference sequence). The CDR3 sequence: CSARDLRGLAGGSSYNEQFF. The DNA of the CDR3 is TGCAGTGCTAGAGATTTAAGGGGACTAGCGGGGGGAAGCTCCTACAATGAGCAGTTCTTC.

This chain links TRBV7-3 with TRBJ1-1; maybe TRBD1 (5 bases). Trimming left V 5 bases short and J 3 bases short, with 10 bases between. From germline, CDR1 is SGHTA and CDR2 FQGTGA. This CDR3 region has 13 residues. DNA of the CDR3: TGTGCCAGCAGCGCGGACATTGACACTGAAGCTTTCTTT. Translating it yields CASSADIDTEAFF.

This clonotype has only a few counts. This sequence joins TRBV15 and TRBJ2-1; 9 nucleotides align to TRBD1. There are 14 residues in the CDR3. CDR1 and CDR2 from the germline V gene are LNHNV and YYDKDF (reference sequence). The V and J ends lost 5 bases and 9 bases, in that order; junction bases with no gene match: 8. The chain's CDR3 is CATSRDRVFSEQFF. The CDR3 coding sequence is TGTGCCACCAGCCGGGACAGGGTATTTAGTGAGCAGTTCTTC.

This clonotype was seen only a few times. The rearrangement links TRBV20-1 to TRBJ2-6; 11 bases line up with TRBD1. The V segment lost 1 base and the J segment 1 base; nucleotides outside the gene matches: 3. Germline V lookup: CDR1 DFQATT, CDR2 SNEGSKA (reference sequence). This CDR3 has 17 amino acids. CDR3 nucleotide sequence: TGCAGTGCTAGAGGGGGACAGGGGGTGTCTGGGGCCAACGTCCTGACTTTC. Its protein is CSARGGQGVSGANVLTF.

A note on this clonotype: One end of the junction fails to match germline, which may point to a read error. This sequence joins TRBV7-2 and TRBJ1-4; no clear D gene. Germline V gene data show CDR1 as SGHTA and CDR2 as FQGNSA. This CDR3 contains 14 residues. CDR3 DNA: TGTGCCAGCAGCTTAGTTCCGGAGAATGAAAGACTGTTTTTT. The encoded protein is CASSLVPENERLFF.

The V call is TRBV27, the J call TRBJ2-5, with 13 bases lining up with TRBD2. The DNA end favors TRBJ2-7, so the J call may be wrong. The CDR3 is made up of 15 amino acids. Germline V gene lookup returns CDR1 MNHEY and CDR2 SMNVEV (reference sequence). CDR3 loop: CASSLRTSGSGEQYF. The CDR3 DNA reads as TGTGCCAGCAGTCTCCGGACTAGCGGGAGTGGCGAGCAGTACTTC.

In regard to this clonotype: This could be a read error, since a much larger clone is one nucleotide away. This chain joins TRBV5-1 and TRBJ2-7; D not resolved. This CDR3 has 13 residues. The germline V gene has CDR1 SGHRS and CDR2 YFSETQ. DNA of the CDR3: TGCGCCAACAGCTTGGAACAAGCCTACGAGCAGTACTTC. Translation gives CANSLEQAYEQYF.